This TCR beta chain emerged from a study of T cell repertoires in cytomegalovirus infection. Overall study: It can be stated that public TCR beta signatures indicated CMV infection as well as a matching HLA type.

TCRdb re-called the reads with MiXCR, one entry per CDR3 protein. This sample has around 130,000 distinct CDR3 sequences; more than 20% occur once, and the top ten carry about a third. This clonotype was observed many times. No antigen is known for it. CDR1 and CDR2 from the germline V gene are SGHTA and FQGNSA. With 8 bases clipped from V and 8 bases from J, the junction kept 4 bases outside the gene matches. This CDR3 has 13 amino acids. The chain joins TRBV7-2 to TRBJ1-6; 9 bases are shared with TRBD1. This receptor was identified in a human donor in good health (CMV status not recorded). Some clones in this sample may be carry-over from other donors' samples. Sample: PBMCs, sequenced either directly or after in vitro stimulation (not recorded which). CDR3 sequence: CASGDRVDSPLHF. DNA of the CDR3: TGTGCCAGCGGGGACAGGGTGGATTCACCCCTCCACTTT.